The 26 T cell receptor beta chains given below trace back to one sample, sequenced in a study of cytomegalovirus exposure and HLA in healthy donors (dated by TCRdb to 2016 to 2017). Library method: the immunoSEQ multiplex PCR assay. A mixture of 60 forward primers for TCR Vbeta segments and 13 reverse primers for TCR Jbeta segments was used in the multiplex PCR. Held by TCRdb, this immuneACCESS table contains in-frame sequences only and omits some clones. Under half of the omission traces to an unresolved V gene where checked; the cause of the rest is unknown. The sample includes 150,000 to 200,000 clones, with 76% observed a single time. The leading ten clones occupy roughly 2.5% of the sample. The sample taken for sequencing was PBMCs. The source is a woman aged 25 to 45 in good health and CMV-seropositive.

The V gene is TRBV7-9, the J gene TRBJ1-4, with unresolved D. This CDR3 spans 16 amino acids. Germline CDR1 is SEHNR and CDR2 is FQNEAQ (reference sequence). Trimming took 3 bases from V and 0 from J, leaving 11 bases between them. Here the CDR3 reads CASSFTEDATNEKLFF. The CDR3 DNA reads TGTGCCAGCAGCTTCACGGAGGATGCAACTAATGAAAAACTGTTTTTT.

V is TRBV9 and J is TRBJ1-3; 8 bases are a match to TRBD1. The V gene end was trimmed by 4 bases and the J gene end by 0 bases; junction bases not matched to a gene: 6. Germline CDR1 is SGDLS and CDR2 is YYNGEE. The CDR3 consists of 16 residues. CDR3 DNA sequence: TGTGCCAGCAGCCCGACAGGGGATCGCTCTGGAAACACCATATATTTT. This translates into CASSPTGDRSGNTIYF.

This rearrangement joins TRBV19 to TRBJ1-1; tentative D call: TRBD1 (6 bases). The CDR3 sequence is 14 residues long. Trimming removed 6 bases from V and 3 bases from J, with 14 bases in between. Germline CDR1 is LNHDA and CDR2 is SQIVND (reference sequence). CDR3 nucleotides: TGTGCCAGTAGCTCAGGGGCGGCGTACACTGAAGCTTTCTTT. Translation: CASSSGAAYTEAFF.

This clone was recorded a few times. The same CDR3 also results from other DNA sequences found in this sample. The chain has TRBV11-2 and TRBJ2-3; perhaps TRBD1 as D (5 bases). The ends were cut back, 0 bases at V and 2 bases at J, with 6 bases in the middle. Germline CDR1 and CDR2: SGHAT and FQNNGV. The CDR3 sequence is 14 residues long. The CDR3 DNA reads TGTGCCAGCAGCTTAGAGGGGCTCACAGATACGCAGTATTTT. Its protein is CASSLEGLTDTQYF.

The rearrangement uses TRBV28 and TRBJ1-1, with 7 bases that match TRBD1. This CDR3 has 16 amino acids. Germline trimming cut 5 bases from V and 1 base from J; bases unmatched to any gene: 10. Per the germline V gene, CDR1 is MDHEN and CDR2 is SYDVKM. This CDR3 is CASSASGQSSNTEAFF. As DNA, the CDR3 is TGTGCCAGCAGTGCCTCGGGACAGTCCTCGAACACTGAAGCTTTCTTT.

The V call is TRBV5-6, the J call TRBJ1-1; D is uncertain. V gave up 0 bases and J gave up 4 bases, with 10 bases separating them. Germline V CDR1 and CDR2: SGHDT, YYEEEE. This CDR3 is 14 amino acids long. The CDR3 DNA sequence: TGTGCCAGCAGCTTGGTGGTGGAGGCCACTGAAGCTTTCTTT. Encoded protein: CASSLVVEATEAFF. The variable domain in full, completed from reference TRBV5-6 and TRBJ1-1, reads DAGVTQSPTHLIKTRGQQVTLRCSPKSGHDTVSWYQQALGQGPQFIFQYYEEEERQRGNFPDRFSGHQFPNYSSELNVNALLLGDSALYLCASSLVVEATEAFFGQGTRLTVV.

The CDR3 is CASRRTAGGETQYF. The DNA of the CDR3 is TGTGCCAGCAGGCGGACAGCAGGGGGGGAGACCCAGTACTTC. This chain joins TRBV28 and TRBJ2-5, with a possible D match to TRBD1 (7 bases). CDR3 size: 14 residues. Per germline, CDR1 MDHEN and CDR2 SYDVKM. Deletions cut 6 bases from V and 5 bases from J, with 16 bases between.

The V gene is TRBV10-3, the J gene TRBJ1-3; D not certain. Germline CDR1 and CDR2: ENHRY and SYGVKD. Trimming shortened V by 2 bases and J by 6 bases, and 5 bases separated the two germline ends. This CDR3 contains 12 residues. CDR3 in amino acids: CAISEELNTIYF. In DNA, the CDR3 is TGTGCCATCAGTGAGGAGTTAAACACCATATATTTT.

The chain uses TRBV11-2 and TRBJ2-3; TRBD2 might be the D (7 bases). The CDR3 has 16 residues. The V end lost 6 bases, the J end lost 0 bases, and 16 bases lay between the germline ends. CDR1 and CDR2 (germline): SGHAT, FQNNGV. The CDR3 region is CASRGGGGLSTDTQYF. The CDR3 DNA sequence: TGTGCCAGCAGGGGAGGGGGAGGGCTTAGCACAGATACGCAGTATTTT.

The V and J genes are TRBV7-8 and TRBJ1-4; TRBD1 agrees at 9 bases. J gave up 6 bases and V 5 bases, and 7 bases lay outside the gene matches. Per the germline V gene, CDR1 is SGHVS and CDR2 is FQNEAQ. CDR3 length: 15 residues. CDR3 nucleotide sequence: TGTGCCAGCAGCCTCGACGGGACAGGGTATGAAAAACTGTTTTTT. Translated: CASSLDGTGYEKLFF.

V gene TRBV29-1 combines with J gene TRBJ1-1, with D perhaps TRBD1 (5 bases). Germline values: CDR1 SQVTM, CDR2 ANQGSEA. This CDR3 has 13 residues. Trimming cost V 7 bases and J 1 base, with 13 bases left between them. The CDR3 sequence is CSGIRQQNTEAFF. CDR3 DNA: TGCAGCGGCATAAGACAGCAGAACACTGAAGCTTTCTTT.

This clone was seen once. V gene TRBV6-6 combines with J gene TRBJ2-5; D perhaps matches TRBD1 (5 bases). The end of the DNA is better explained by TRBJ2-7, so the J call may be wrong. CDR3 length: 12 amino acids. CDR1 is MNHNY, CDR2 SVGAGI, per germline (reference sequence). This CDR3 reads CASSYRGTEQYF. The CDR3 bases are TGTGCCAGCAGTTACAGGGGAACCGAGCAGTACTTC.

The chain recombines TRBV10-2 with TRBJ1-3; 7 bases agree with TRBD1. The J segment lost 4 bases and the V segment lost 4 bases, leaving 7 bases of the junction unmatched. The CDR3 contains 15 residues. Germline CDR1 reads WSHSY; CDR2 reads SAAADI. The CDR3 here is CASSATQDRGNTIYF. CDR3 DNA sequence: TGCGCCAGCAGTGCTACTCAGGACAGGGGAAACACCATATATTTT.

The J gene is TRBJ2-5, the V gene TRBV9; D is ambiguous. The germline CDR1 and CDR2 sequences are SGDLS and YYNGEE. V lost 0 bases to trimming and J lost 5 bases, with 14 bases between them. The CDR3 runs to 15 residues. The CDR3 bases are TGTGCCAGCAGCGTAGCTGGAGCTAGTCGGGAGACCCAGTACTTC. Encoded protein: CASSVAGASRETQYF.

In its sample, this clone was seen a few times. This sequence joins TRBV11-2 and TRBJ2-7; 10 nucleotides match TRBD1. The CDR3 runs 15 residues. J was trimmed by 2 bases and V by 5 bases; bases with no gene match: 6. Per germline, CDR1 SGHAT and CDR2 FQNNGV. CDR3 amino acids: CASSHRDRGTYEQYF. Written as DNA, the CDR3 is TGTGCCAGCAGCCACCGGGACAGGGGCACCTACGAGCAGTACTTC.

CDR3 sequence: CASSLGSFGTF. CDR3 sequence (DNA): TGTGCCAGCAGCTTAGGCTCTTTCGGGACCTTC. The chain joins TRBV13 to TRBJ1-2; D unresolved. Looked up from germline, CDR1 is PRHDT and CDR2 is FYEKMQ (reference sequence). V lost 0 bases and J lost 14, with 10 bases in between. This CDR3 is 11 amino acids long.

CDR3 coding DNA: TGTGCCAGCAGTAGCGGGGGGGCGGAGACCCAGTACTTC. It specifies CASSSGGAETQYF. This sequence joins TRBV28 and TRBJ2-5; TRBD2 matches at 10 bases. The length of the CDR3 is 13 residues. Per the germline V gene, CDR1 is MDHEN and CDR2 is SYDVKM. The junction had 2 bases not matched to a gene; V was cut back by 5 bases and J by 5 bases.

In this sample, this clone turned up once. CDR3 nucleotide sequence: TGTGCCAGCAGCTTAGGCGACGGGGACAGGCGGTACGAGCAGTACTTC. The encoded protein is CASSLGDGDRRYEQYF. The rearrangement joins TRBV7-9 to TRBJ2-7, with 8 bases identical to TRBD1. Germline V gene data show CDR1 as SEHNR and CDR2 as FQNEAQ (reference sequence). The V segment lost 1 base and the J segment 4 bases; nucleotides outside the gene matches: 9. CDR3 size: 16 residues. The full variable domain, rest sourced from reference TRBV7-9 and TRBJ2-7, is DTGVSQNPRHKITKRGQNVTFRCDPISEHNRLYWYRQTLGQGPEFLTYFQNEAQLEKSRLLSDRFSAERPKGSFSTLEIQRTEQGDSAMYLCASSLGDGDRRYEQYFGPGTRLTVT.

Concerning this clone: An end of the junction differs from the germline gene, which may be a read error. V and J are TRBV7-2 and TRBJ2-5; D gene unclear. CDR3 length: 12 amino acids. CDR1 and CDR2 (germline): SGHTA, FQGNSA. The CDR3 spells CASSLAQETQYF. The DNA for the CDR3 is TGTGCCAGCAGCTTAGCGCAAGAGACTCAGTACTTC.

This chain connects TRBV1 to TRBJ2-1; the table gives TRBD2 as D, unverified against the DNA. TRBV1 counts as a pseudogene. This CDR3 contains 20 residues. The CDR3 is CTSSQDRASGGESSYNEQFF. DNA of the CDR3: TGCACCAGCAGCCAAGATAGGGCTAGCGGGGGGGAAAGCTCCTACAATGAGCAGTTCTTC.

The chain carries TRBV6-5 and TRBJ1-6; 8 bases line up with TRBD1. Trimming cost V 4 bases and J 6 bases; bases outside gene matches: 8. Looked up from germline, CDR1 is MNHEY and CDR2 is SVGAGI. The CDR3 has 16 residues. CDR3 region: CASSSPQGAANSPLHF. The CDR3 DNA reads TGTGCCAGCAGTTCACCGCAGGGGGCTGCTAATTCACCCCTCCACTTT.

In its sample, this clone was seen a few times. V usage is TRBV2 and J usage is TRBJ2-1; the D is unclear. Trimming shortened V by 2 bases and J by 6 bases, and 14 bases separated the two germline ends. The germline V gene encodes CDR1 SNHLY and CDR2 FYNNEI. This CDR3 is 15 amino acids long. The CDR3 region is CASSERLEVGNEQFF. The CDR3 bases are TGTGCCAGCAGTGAACGGCTAGAGGTGGGCAATGAGCAGTTCTTC.

The genes are TRBV27 and TRBJ2-3; 8 nucleotides agree with TRBD2. The germline V gene encodes CDR1 MNHEY and CDR2 SMNVEV (reference sequence). The CDR3 contains 15 residues. With 7 bases clipped from V and 4 bases from J, the junction kept 10 bases outside the gene matches. The DNA for the CDR3 is TGTGCCAGCACCCCCCCGGGGGGGCGGGCAGATACGCAGTATTTT. Its protein is CASTPPGGRADTQYF.

The chain links TRBV9 to TRBJ1-3; possible D gene TRBD1, 5 bases. Looked up from germline, CDR1 is SGDLS and CDR2 is YYNGEE. V was pared by 4 bases and J by 2 bases, with 16 bases between. This CDR3 contains 16 residues. The CDR3 spells CASSTGGPQAGNTIYF. The CDR3 DNA is TGTGCCAGCAGCACGGGGGGTCCGCAAGCTGGAAACACCATATATTTT. The whole variable domain, remainder taken from reference TRBV9 and TRBJ1-3, is DSGVTQTPKHLITATGQRVTLRCSPRSGDLSVYWYQQSLDQGLQFLIQYYNGEERAKGNILERFSAQQFPDLHSELNLSSLELGDSALYFCASSTGGPQAGNTIYFGEGSWLTVV.

This clone appeared a few times. The CDR3 DNA reads TGTGCCAGCAGTTTGAGGGACAGCAAGAACACTGAAGCTTTCTTT. It encodes CASSLRDSKNTEAFF. The rearrangement links TRBV27 to TRBJ1-1, with TRBD1 matching over 7 bases. CDR1 and CDR2 (germline): MNHEY, SMNVEV (reference sequence). The CDR3 totals 15 residues. The V and J ends lost 3 bases and 1 base, in that order; junction bases with no gene match: 5.

The chain has TRBV10-2 and TRBJ2-1; D unresolved. V was shortened by 2 bases and J by 9 bases, with 11 bases between the two germline ends. Germline-derived CDR1 and CDR2 are WSHSY and SAAADI. The CDR3 runs 13 residues. CDR3 sequence reads: CASSEIDGFEQFF. The DNA for the CDR3 is TGCGCCAGCAGTGAGATAGACGGGTTTGAGCAGTTCTTC.